The 15 T cell receptor beta chains presented below share a single source sample, sequenced in a study of OX40 agonist ivuxolimab in advanced cancers. Libraries were prepared by immunoSEQ multiplex PCR; TCRdb keeps only in-frame clonotypes and omits some of them. Of 60,000 or so clones listed, just under 85% were seen once; the top ten hold around 3.4%. Specimen: CD4+ or CD8+ T cells sorted from blood, collected in a trial of the OX40 agonist ivuxolimab. The receptors originated from an adult with an advanced solid tumor such as melanoma, head and neck, liver or kidney cancer.

V usage is TRBV4-2 and J usage is TRBJ2-5; D gene ambiguous. Germline V gene sequence: CDR1 LGHNA, CDR2 YNFKEQ. Between the trimmed V and J ends, which lost 0 bases and 1 base, there was a span of 6 bases. This CDR3 spans 14 amino acids. The CDR3 protein is CASSQERVQETQYF. For the CDR3, the DNA is TGTGCCAGCAGCCAAGAACGTGTCCAAGAGACCCAGTACTTC.

The chain employs TRBV16 and TRBJ2-1; 7 positions match TRBD2. The CDR3 runs to 15 residues. Germline assignment: CDR1 KGHSY and CDR2 FQNENV. Trimming removed 4 bases from V and 7 bases from J; junction bases left unmatched: 10. The CDR3 region is CASSPAGGSYNEQFF. The CDR3 DNA reads as TGTGCCAGCAGCCCGGCGGGCGGGAGCTATAATGAGCAGTTCTTC. Full variable domain (remainder filled in from reference TRBV16 and TRBJ2-1): GEEVAQTPKHLVRGEGQKAKLYCAPIKGHSYVFWYQQVLKNEFKFLISFQNENVFDETGMPKERFSAKCLPNSPCSLEIQATKLEDSAVYFCASSPAGGSYNEQFFGPGTRLTVL.

V is TRBV28 and J is TRBJ1-3; maybe TRBD1 (6 bases). Germline V CDR1 and CDR2: MDHEN, SYDVKM. The CDR3 is made up of 13 amino acids. Trimming shortened V by 5 bases and J by 8 bases, and 13 bases separated the two germline ends. Here the CDR3 reads CASSAGGLYTIYF. The CDR3 DNA follows: TGTGCCAGCAGTGCCGGGGGCCTATACACCATATATTTT.

This clone was recorded only once. J is TRBJ2-7 and V is TRBV2; 8 bases map to TRBD1. Germline V lookup: CDR1 SNHLY, CDR2 FYNNEI. CDR3 size: 14 residues. Trimming removed 5 bases from V and 3 bases from J; junction bases left unmatched: 6. The CDR3 DNA is TGTGCCAGCAGTCTACCGGGACAGGACTACGAGCAGTACTTC. It specifies CASSLPGQDYEQYF.

This clone was detected a few times. V gene TRBV19 combines with J gene TRBJ2-3, with D unclear. The CDR3 consists of 13 residues. V dropped 8 bases and J dropped 2 bases, with 11 bases sitting between them. Looked up from germline, CDR1 is LNHDA and CDR2 is SQIVND (reference sequence). This CDR3 reads CASFDHYTDTQYF. CDR3 nucleotides: TGTGCCAGTTTTGACCATTACACAGATACGCAGTATTTT.

This clone was counted once. The rearrangement joins TRBV18 to TRBJ2-2; 7 positions match TRBD1. Germline V gene sequence: CDR1 KGHSH, CDR2 LQKENI. Losses at the gene ends were 3 bases for V and 1 base for J; bases not matched to a gene: 5. The CDR3 loop spans 16 amino acids. CDR3 nucleotide sequence: TGTGCCAGCTCACCGTCCGGGACAGAGAACACCGGGGAGCTGTTTTTT. Its protein product is CASSPSGTENTGELFF.

The genes are TRBV7-9 and TRBJ1-4, with D possibly TRBD1 on 6 matching bases. The CDR3 loop spans 14 amino acids. The V gene lost 6 bases and the J gene lost 1 base, with 9 bases spanning the gap. Per germline, CDR1 SEHNR and CDR2 FQNEAQ (reference sequence). In DNA form, the CDR3 reads TGTGCCAGCAGACCGACAGGAACTAATGAAAAACTGTTTTTT. This encodes CASRPTGTNEKLFF. The full variable domain, with the rest looked up from reference TRBV7-9 and TRBJ1-4, is DTGVSQNPRHKITKRGQNVTFRCDPISEHNRLYWYRQTLGQGPEFLTYFQNEAQLEKSRLLSDRFSAERPKGSFSTLEIQRTEQGDSAMYLCASRPTGTNEKLFFGSGTQLSVL.

This chain connects TRBV5-3 to TRBJ2-4; D gene unclear. TRBV5-3 is reported as an ORF; its role is uncertain. V gave up 3 bases and J gave up 0 bases, with 13 bases separating them. The CDR3 consists of 16 residues. The CDR3 nucleotides are TGTGCCAGAAGCTCCCCGGAAAGCCTAGCCAAAAACATTCAGTACTTC. Amino acid sequence: CARSSPESLAKNIQYF.

The chain is built from TRBV7-2 and TRBJ2-1, with a possible D match to TRBD2 (5 bases). The V end was cut by 3 bases, the J end by 13 bases, with 13 bases between. Germline loops: CDR1 SGHTA, CDR2 FQGNSA. The CDR3 has 12 residues. CDR3 DNA: TGTGCCAGCAGCTTCACTAGTTCTCTACAGTTCTTC. This sequence encodes CASSFTSSLQFF. Combining the CDR3 with reference TRBV7-2 and TRBJ2-1 gives the whole variable domain GAGVSQSPSNKVTEKGKDVELRCDPISGHTALYWYRQSLGQGLEFLIYFQGNSAPDKSGLPSDRFSAERTGGSVSTLTIQRTQQEDSAVYLCASSFTSSLQFFGPGTRLTVL.

CDR3 sequence (DNA): TGTGCCAGTAGTACCTGGGGGACAGGGATGAACACTGAAGCTTTCTTT. Amino acids: CASSTWGTGMNTEAFF. J is TRBJ1-1 and V is TRBV19, with 9 bases identical to TRBD1. The CDR3 length is 16 residues. Unmatched junction bases numbered 6, after V lost 4 bases and J lost 0 bases. CDR1 is LNHDA, CDR2 SQIVND, per germline (reference sequence).

The chain combines TRBV6-5 with TRBJ2-1; D gene uncertain. The germline gives CDR1 MNHEY, CDR2 SVGAGI. With 0 bases removed from V and 0 bases from J, the gap between germline ends came to 9 bases. The CDR3 contains 16 residues. CDR3 protein: CASSYSGPFSYNEQFF. CDR3 DNA: TGTGCCAGCAGTTACTCGGGCCCCTTCTCCTACAATGAGCAGTTCTTC.

The rearrangement joins TRBV11-1 to TRBJ2-3, with D hard to call. Germline V gives CDR1 SGHAT, CDR2 FQDESV (reference sequence). V was pared by 1 base and J by 5 bases, with 4 bases between. The CDR3 sequence is 12 residues long. CDR3 sequence reads: CASSLGEDTQYF. CDR3 sequence (DNA): TGTGCCAGCAGCTTAGGGGAAGATACGCAGTATTTT.

The CDR3 bases are TGTGCCAGCAGCTCGATGGACAGCAACGAGCAGTACTTC. Translation gives CASSSMDSNEQYF. The chain couples TRBV11-3 to TRBJ2-5; possible D gene TRBD1, 6 bases. The J call is in doubt because the DNA end fits TRBJ2-7 better. This CDR3 has 13 residues. The germline V gene has CDR1 SGHNT and CDR2 YENEEA.

The sample holds one count of this clone. V and J are TRBV4-2 and TRBJ2-1; D uncertain. Germline lookup yields CDR1 LGHNA and CDR2 YNFKEQ. With 2 bases removed from V and 11 bases from J, the gap between germline ends came to 10 bases. The CDR3 covers 12 residues. The DNA for the CDR3 is TGTGCCAGCAGCCAAAACAGTAATCAGCAGTTCTTC. It specifies CASSQNSNQQFF.

This clone was detected a few times. This chain joins TRBV5-1 and TRBJ2-7; 10 bases align to TRBD2. The CDR3 contains 16 residues. Per the germline V gene, CDR1 is SGHRS and CDR2 is YFSETQ. With 4 bases clipped from V and 0 bases from J, the junction kept 7 bases outside the gene matches. The CDR3 sequence: CASSLGLAESSYEQYF. The DNA of the CDR3 is TGCGCCAGCAGCCTAGGACTAGCGGAGAGCTCCTACGAGCAGTACTTC.